This TCR beta chain was profiled in a study of graft-versus-host responses after intestinal transplantation. Study at large: Recipients obtained multivisceral, liver-intestinal, or isolated intestinal transplants.

TCRdb's copy holds only in-frame clones and misses some; the assay was immunoSEQ multiplex PCR. The table has over 45,000 clones, 94% seen once. Germline CDR1 reads SGHTA; CDR2 reads FQGTGA. This CDR3 is 16 amino acids long. To note about this clone: What it binds is unknown. The germline gene is not matched at one end of the junction; a read error may be the cause. Other DNA sequences in this sample translate to the same CDR3.

The specimen comprised unstimulated CD4+ T cells sorted from spleen or lymph node cells, sampled before transplant. The TCR originated in a human donor who was the organ donor for an intestinal transplant. The chain has TRBV7-3 and TRBJ2-2, with TRBD1 as a possible D gene (6 bases). The CDR3 coding sequence is TGTGCCAGCAGCTTAACGACAGGTCCTAACACCGGGGAGTTGTTTTTT. This gives the protein CASSLTTGPNTGELFF.